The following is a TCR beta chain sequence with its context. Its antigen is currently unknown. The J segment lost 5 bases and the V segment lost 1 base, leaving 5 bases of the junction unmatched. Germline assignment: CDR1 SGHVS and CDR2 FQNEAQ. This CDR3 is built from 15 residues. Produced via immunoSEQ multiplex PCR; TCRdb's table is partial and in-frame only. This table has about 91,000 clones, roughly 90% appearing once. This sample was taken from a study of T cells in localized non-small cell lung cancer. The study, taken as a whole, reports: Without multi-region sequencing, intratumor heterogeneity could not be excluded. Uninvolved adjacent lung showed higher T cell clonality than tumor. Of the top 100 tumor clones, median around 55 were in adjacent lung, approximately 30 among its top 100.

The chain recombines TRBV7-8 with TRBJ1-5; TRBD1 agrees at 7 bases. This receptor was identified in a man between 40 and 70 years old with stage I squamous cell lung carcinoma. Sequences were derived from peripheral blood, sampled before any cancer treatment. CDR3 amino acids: CASSLGGGAYQPQHF. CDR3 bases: TGTGCCAGCAGCTTAGGAGGGGGCGCTTATCAGCCCCAGCATTTT.